Following are 10 T cell receptor beta chains from one sample sequenced in a study of blood T cell repertoires in COVID-19 (dated by TCRdb to 2020 to 2021). The method behind the library was the immunoSEQ multiplex PCR assay. TCRdb stores this immuneACCESS table with in-frame sequences only. Part of the clones is absent; in the studies checked, under half of the shortfall reflects unresolved V genes, and no reason is known for the rest. The sample includes roughly 100,000 clones, with roughly 80% observed a single time. The ten biggest clones cover roughly 10% of the sample. Input material: peripheral blood. These TCRs come from a woman aged 70 to 79 with acute or convalescent COVID-19.

V is TRBV6-5 and J is TRBJ2-1; 7 bases fit TRBD1. Germline CDR1 is MNHEY and CDR2 is SVGAGI. V lost 8 bases to trimming and J lost 9 bases; unmatched junction nucleotides: 4. The CDR3 covers 11 residues. CDR3 residues: CASFRGTEQFF. CDR3 bases: TGTGCCAGCTTCAGGGGGACTGAGCAGTTCTTC.

This clone was counted once. J is TRBJ2-7 and V is TRBV3-1 (or the pseudogene TRBV3-2); possible D gene TRBD2, 5 bases. The length of the CDR3 is 14 residues. Trimming left V 1 base short and J 9 bases short, with 16 bases between. CDR1 is LGHDT and CDR2 is YNNKEL in the germline V gene (reference sequence). CDR3 in DNA: TGTGCCAGCAGCCAAGGGGCCCGGGGAGTCGGGCAGTACTTC. This translates into CASSQGARGVGQYF.

This clone has more than one count but fewer than ten. The V gene is TRBV6-2 or TRBV6-3, the J gene TRBJ2-2; no firm D call. V was pared by 2 bases and J by 7 bases, with 14 bases between. This CDR3 region has 15 residues. The germline gives CDR1 MNHEY, CDR2 SVGEGT. The CDR3 bases are TGTGCCAGCAGTTACGCCCCTCGGGTACACGGGGAGCTGTTTTTT. Protein sequence: CASSYAPRVHGELFF.

This clone occurred a few times. The CDR3 bases are TGTGCCTGGAACCCAGACAGGGCGCAGACCCAGTACTTC. This sequence encodes CAWNPDRAQTQYF. This rearrangement joins TRBV30 to TRBJ2-5, with TRBD1 matching over 7 bases. With V trimmed by 4 bases and J by 6 bases, 8 bases remained unmatched. This CDR3 comprises 13 residues. Per the germline V gene, CDR1 is GTSNPN and CDR2 is SVGIG (reference sequence).

This clone was seen a few times. This rearrangement joins TRBV24-1 to TRBJ1-5; D gene uncertain. Germline V gives CDR1 KGHDR, CDR2 SFDVKD. Trimming cost V 7 bases and J 9 bases, with 21 bases left between them. CDR3 length: 15 residues. Here the CDR3 DNA reads TGTGCCACCAGAGAAGTTGCGGAGCCGTTGGGGCCCCAGCATTTT. It encodes CATREVAEPLGPQHF.

The genes are TRBV9 and TRBJ1-2, with 7 bases matching TRBD1. The germline CDR1 and CDR2 sequences are SGDLS and YYNGEE. CDR3 length equals 12 residues. Germline trimming cut 4 bases from V and 7 bases from J; bases unmatched to any gene: 4. CDR3 DNA: TGTGCCAGCAGCAACGGGACAGTTGGCTACACCTTC. As protein: CASSNGTVGYTF.

V and J are TRBV4-3 and TRBJ1-6; 7 nucleotides line up with TRBD1. The length of the CDR3 is 16 residues. The germline gives CDR1 LGHNA, CDR2 YSLEER. After removal of 0 bases from V and 8 bases from J, the junction contained 7 bases not matched to a gene. CDR3 sequence (DNA): TGCGCCAGCAGCCAAGATGGAGGGGGCTACGATTCACCCCTCCACTTT. The encoded protein is CASSQDGGGYDSPLHF.

This clone was seen repeatedly, ten times or more. The rearrangement links TRBV28 to TRBJ2-5; D remains ambiguous. CDR1 is MDHEN, CDR2 SYDVKM, per germline. This CDR3 region has 16 residues. V was clipped by 2 bases and J by 0 bases, with 13 bases between them. The CDR3 DNA reads as TGTGCCAGCAGTTTAACTTGGGCTACGTACCAAGAGACCCAGTACTTC. Translating it yields CASSLTWATYQETQYF.

This chain joins TRBV6-5 and TRBJ2-3, with 7 bases matching TRBD2. CDR1 is MNHEY, CDR2 SVGAGI, per germline. Trimming removed 6 bases from V and 5 bases from J; junction bases left unmatched: 11. The CDR3 totals 15 residues. DNA of the CDR3: TGTGCCAGCAGCGCCTTGGCGGGAGAAGGAGATACGCAGTATTTT. Translation gives CASSALAGEGDTQYF.

The rearrangement uses TRBV4-3 and TRBJ2-2; 13 bases map to TRBD2. Germline loops: CDR1 LGHNA, CDR2 YSLEER. CDR3 length: 16 residues. The V gene end was trimmed by 1 base and the J gene end by 7 bases; junction bases not matched to a gene: 3. For the CDR3, the DNA is TGCGCCAGCAGCCAAGCGGGACTAGCGGGGAACGGGGAGCTGTTTTTT. It yields the protein CASSQAGLAGNGELFF.